This TCR beta chain originates from a study of regulatory and conventional T cells in RAG deficiency. Genomic DNA came from blood conventional CD4+ T cells gated CD25-low CD127-high. The table came from immunoSEQ multiplex PCR; TCRdb's copy has only in-frame clones and leaves some out. The sample yields about 50,000 clones, 85% to 90% seen once. Points from the study as a whole: Shorter CDR3s in all patient subsets; >75% Treg-Tconv overlap in Omenn. Compared with controls, unique Treg TCR beta sequences dropped approximately 100-fold in Omenn syndrome and CID/AS. Control T-cell subsets had markedly higher Shannon entropy and lower Simpson indices than RAG-deficient patients.

Details on this clone: The antigen remains undetermined.

The CDR3 contains 16 residues. This same sample was also taken into another study, of regulatory T cells. This second study says: Amplification used 52 TRBV primers and 13 TRBJ primers.

Source material: CD4+ effector T cells sorted from blood. The clonotype comes from a human donor in good health. V usage is TRBV21-1 and J usage is TRBJ2-6. TRBV21-1 constitutes a pseudogene. Here the CDR3 DNA reads TGTGCCAGCAGCGGTAGACGGGCCTCTGGGGCCAACGTCCTGACTTTC. Amino acid sequence: CASSGRRASGANVLTF.